This TCR beta chain was recorded in a study of shared clonotypes between healthy human individuals. Whole-study findings and limits: In general, naive subsets displayed greater estimated richness than memory subsets did.

TCRdb's table, derived via immunoSEQ multiplex PCR, lists solely in-frame clones and lacks some. The sample includes roughly 1,000,000 clones, roughly 74% of them seen just once. Turning to this clone: What it binds is unknown. Distinct nucleotide sequences in the sample also encode this CDR3.

V lost 3 bases to trimming and J lost 4 bases, with 7 bases between them. This CDR3 has 12 residues. The germline gives CDR1 ENHRY, CDR2 SYGVKD. This clonotype originated in a man between 18 and 35 years old in good health. Some clones in this sample may be carry-over from other donors' samples. Sequenced material: memory CD4+ T cells from PBMCs. Stated subset: CD45RA-negative fraction. The J gene is TRBJ2-7, the V gene TRBV10-3; no definite D call. The CDR3 reads CAISEGRYEQYF. CDR3 coding DNA: TGTGCCATCAGTGAAGGAAGGTACGAGCAGTACTTC.